The 25 T cell receptor beta chains given below trace back to one sample, sequenced in a study of T cell clonality in common variable immunodeficiency (dated by TCRdb to about 2015). The investigation overall reported the following: CVID TCRbeta sequences reportedly showed fewer deletions and N-nucleotide insertions and lacked highly modified clones with 13 or more V deletions.

Their cognate antigens are unknown. Libraries were constructed by the immunoSEQ multiplex PCR assay. TCRdb provides this immuneACCESS table in a form limited to in-frame rearrangements. Some clones are lacking; in checked studies, under half of them reflect an unresolved V gene, and why the rest are absent is not known. The table puts around 33,000 clones in this sample, none counted just once. The ten biggest clones cover around 30% of the sample. Sequencing input: peripheral blood mononuclear cells. The receptors were sampled from a human donor with common variable immunodeficiency.

This clone was observed at least ten times. Sequencing ends 3 residues short of the CDR3 end; the germline J gene provides the rest. The genes are TRBV5-8 and TRBJ2-4; D possibly corresponds to TRBD1 (5 bases). Germline V lookup: CDR1 SGHTS, CDR2 YDEGEE. The CDR3 runs 13 residues. V lost 2 bases to trimming and J lost 8 bases, with 11 bases between them. The DNA read from the CDR3 is TGTGCCAGCAGCTTAAGGGGTGAGGACATT. Amino acids: CASSLRGEDI. The CDR3 as a whole reads CASSLRGEDIQYF.

For this clone: The DNA ends 3 residues before the CDR3 does, and the rest of the CDR3 is filled in from the germline J gene. This sequence joins TRBV2 and TRBJ1-2, with 8 positions matching TRBD1. Germline V gene sequence: CDR1 SNHLY, CDR2 FYNNEI. V lost 3 bases to trimming and J lost 4 bases; unmatched junction nucleotides: 10. This CDR3 spans 16 amino acids. The CDR3 sequence: CASSEGQLGTGYGYTF. The covered CDR3 bases are TGTGCCAGCAGTGAGGGCCAACTCGGGACAGGCTATGGC.

The table lists this clone with a few counts. The read halts 3 residues ahead of the CDR3 end, with the missing end drawn from the germline J gene. V gene TRBV30 combines with J gene TRBJ2-7, with a tentative D call TRBD2 (6 bases). The germline gives CDR1 GTSNPN, CDR2 SVGIG (reference sequence). V was trimmed by 0 bases and J by 0 bases, leaving 9 bases between them. CDR3 length: 14 residues. Incomplete CDR3 DNA: TGTGCCTGGAGTGTACGGGACTTCTCCTACGAG. Its protein is CAWSVRDFSYE. The whole CDR3 protein is CAWSVRDFSYEQYF.

Regarding this clone: The read gets to within 3 residues of the CDR3 end, and the germline J gene fills in the rest. The V gene is TRBV6-2 or TRBV6-3, the J gene TRBJ2-6; tentatively, D is TRBD2 (7 bases). Trimming removed 8 bases from V and 0 bases from J, with 14 bases in between. Germline CDR1 reads MNHEY; CDR2 reads SVGEGT. This CDR3 is 16 amino acids long. The CDR3 here is CASGGDIRSGANVLTF. The sequenced CDR3 bases are TGTGCCAGCGGGGGGGACATCCGCTCTGGGGCCAACGTC.

This clone appeared many times. The read ends 3 residues shy of where the CDR3 ends; the end is completed using the germline J gene. This chain uses TRBV29-1 with TRBJ2-4, with TRBD1 identical over 7 bases. CDR3 length: 14 amino acids. Trimming removed 3 bases from V and 8 bases from J; junction bases left unmatched: 10. The V gene's germline CDR1 is SQVTM and CDR2 ANQGSEA. The CDR3 protein is CSVETTGAADIQYF. Incomplete CDR3 DNA: TGCAGCGTTGAGACCACAGGGGCCGCGGACATT.

In its sample, this clone was seen many times. Sequencing ends 3 residues short of the CDR3 end; the germline J gene provides the rest. This chain connects TRBV5-1 to TRBJ2-3; 7 nucleotides align to TRBD1. Germline V gene lookup returns CDR1 SGHRS and CDR2 YFSETQ. V lost 1 base to trimming and J lost 1 base; unmatched junction nucleotides: 3. This CDR3 region has 15 residues. CDR3 DNA (partial): TGCGCCAGCAGCTTGTCTACAGGGGGCACAGATACG. Its translation: CASSLSTGGTDT. The entire CDR3 sequence reads CASSLSTGGTDTQYF.

This clone was counted many times. With the read ending 3 residues before the CDR3 end, the germline J gene is used to fill in that end. The V and J genes are TRBV19 and TRBJ2-1; weak D call: TRBD1 (6 bases). The ends were cut back, 6 bases at V and 9 bases at J, with 18 bases in the middle. CDR1 and CDR2 from the germline V gene are LNHDA and SQIVND (reference sequence). This CDR3 has 14 residues. The DNA read from the CDR3 is TGTGCCAGTAGCCTCATACCCCGGGACACTGAG. As protein: CASSLIPRDTE. The CDR3 in full is CASSLIPRDTEQFF.

Worth noting for this clone: The CDR3 is cut off 3 residues early in the read; its end comes from the germline J gene. The chain combines TRBV7-2 with TRBJ1-3, with 7 nucleotides matching TRBD1. The CDR3 is 15 amino acids. V shed 8 bases and J 2 bases; nucleotides not matched to a gene: 9. CDR1 is SGHTA, CDR2 FQGNSA, per germline. CDR3 protein: CASGRQGIAGNTIYF. The sequenced CDR3 bases are TGTGCCAGCGGGCGACAGGGAATTGCTGGAAACACC. The complete variable domain, with remaining parts taken from reference TRBV7-2 and TRBJ1-3, reads GAGVSQSPSNKVTEKGKDVELRCDPISGHTALYWYRQSLGQGLEFLIYFQGNSAPDKSGLPSDRFSAERTGGSVSTLTIQRTQQEDSAVYLCASGRQGIAGNTIYFGEGSWLTVV.

This clone was seen a handful of times. Read data end 3 residues before the CDR3 end; the end is taken from the germline J gene. V usage is TRBV7-3 and J usage is TRBJ1-2, with 10 bases that match TRBD1. Looked up from germline, CDR1 is SGHTA and CDR2 is FQGTGA. The CDR3 sequence is 17 residues long. J gave up 4 bases and V 4 bases, and 12 bases lay outside the gene matches. The part of the CDR3 DNA that was read is TGTGCCAGCAGCTCCGGGACAGGGGTCTTCCTGGCCTATGGC. Protein sequence: CASSSGTGVFLAYG. The full-length CDR3 reads as CASSSGTGVFLAYGYTF.

A note on this clone: The read halts 3 residues ahead of the CDR3 end, with the missing end drawn from the germline J gene. V gene TRBV5-1 combines with J gene TRBJ2-1, with 11 positions matching TRBD2. This CDR3 has 19 residues. Germline V gene data show CDR1 as SGHRS and CDR2 as YFSETQ. The junction had 14 bases not matched to a gene; V was cut back by 0 bases and J by 6 bases. The covered CDR3 bases are TGCGCCAGCAGCTTGGGTAGAACTAGCGGGAGCTCCTTGAGCAATGAG. This codes for CASSLGRTSGSSLSNE. The full CDR3 protein reads CASSLGRTSGSSLSNEQFF.

With respect to this clone: The sequence runs out 3 residues before the end of the CDR3; the remainder is reconstructed from the germline J gene. The rearrangement uses TRBV11-3 and TRBJ1-1; possibly TRBD1 for D (6 bases). The germline V gene encodes CDR1 SGHNT and CDR2 YENEEA. CDR3 length: 15 amino acids. With 5 bases removed from V and 1 base from J, the gap between germline ends came to 14 bases. The covered CDR3 bases are TGTGCCAGCAGCAAACAGGGAGGATCGAACACTGAA. Translated, it gives CASSKQGGSNTE. In full, the CDR3 reads CASSKQGGSNTEAFF.

With respect to this clone: Coverage ceases 3 residues before the CDR3 finishes, and the germline J gene fills in the end. In the same sample, other DNA sequences code for this CDR3. The chain carries TRBV5-1 and TRBJ2-7, with 7 bases aligning to TRBD2. Per germline, CDR1 SGHRS and CDR2 YFSETQ. The CDR3 has 14 amino acids. V gave up 0 bases and J gave up 5 bases; unmatched junction bases: 5. The CDR3 spells CASSLAQRGDEQYF. CDR3 DNA, as far as it was read: TGCGCCAGCAGCTTGGCCCAGCGGGGCGACGAG.

This clone was recorded many times. The CDR3 end falls 3 residues outside the read, so it is completed with the germline J gene. The chain links TRBV19 to TRBJ1-5, with D perhaps TRBD1 (5 bases). The germline gives CDR1 LNHDA, CDR2 SQIVND (reference sequence). Between the trimmed V and J ends, which lost 3 bases and 0 bases, there was a span of 9 bases. This CDR3 region has 15 residues. The CDR3 DNA, read in part, is TGTGCCAGTAGTATTAAGGGGTCTAGCAATCAGCCC. Protein: CASSIKGSSNQP. The whole CDR3 is CASSIKGSSNQPQHF.

This clone was detected a few times. The CDR3 goes on 3 residues after the read ends, and that part is filled in from the germline J gene. The chain carries TRBV7-9 and TRBJ1-1; no firm D call. Trimming took off 3 bases at V and 4 bases at J, with 6 bases between the two ends. Germline lookup yields CDR1 SEHNR and CDR2 FQNEAQ (reference sequence). The CDR3 sequence is 12 residues long. Incomplete CDR3 DNA: TGTGCCAGCAGCTTTTCAGGCACTGAA. Encoded protein: CASSFSGTE. The CDR3 in its entirety is CASSFSGTEAFF.

This clone showed up many times. The read ends 3 residues before the CDR3 terminus; that terminus is restored from the germline J gene. The V call is TRBV7-2, the J call TRBJ2-3; no clear D gene. V was clipped by 1 base and J by 6 bases, with 8 bases between them. This CDR3 has 13 amino acids. Germline lookup yields CDR1 SGHTA and CDR2 FQGNSA. The CDR3 DNA, read in part, is TGTGCCAGCAGCTTAGGCACTATCGATACG. Amino acids: CASSLGTIDT. Given in full, the CDR3 is CASSLGTIDTQYF.

There are a few counts of this clone. The covered CDR3 bases are TGTGCCAGCAGCTTAAATACAGGGAATTCACCC. Protein product: CASSLNTGNSP. The CDR3 in its entirety is CASSLNTGNSPLHF. The chain links TRBV7-9 to TRBJ1-6; D is possibly TRBD1 (6 bases). The read ends 3 residues before the CDR3 terminus; that terminus is restored from the germline J gene. Per the germline V gene, CDR1 is SEHNR and CDR2 is FQNEAQ (reference sequence). V lost 2 bases and J lost 7, with 9 bases in between. There are 14 residues in the CDR3. The variable domain in full, completed from reference TRBV7-9 and TRBJ1-6, reads DTGVSQNPRHKITKRGQNVTFRCDPISEHNRLYWYRQTLGQGPEFLTYFQNEAQLEKSRLLSDRFSAERPKGSFSTLEIQRTEQGDSAMYLCASSLNTGNSPLHFGNGTRLTVT.

This clone turned up a few times. The CDR3: CASSIVGLAGYNEQFF. The DNA read from the CDR3 is TGTGCCAGTAGTATCGTCGGACTAGCGGGGTACAATGAG. The chain links TRBV19 to TRBJ2-1; 12 nucleotides agree with TRBD2. The read comes to an end 3 residues before the CDR3 does, leaving the germline J gene to fill in the end. The CDR3 loop spans 16 amino acids. The germline V gene has CDR1 LNHDA and CDR2 SQIVND (reference sequence). The V segment lost 3 bases and the J segment 4 bases; nucleotides outside the gene matches: 4.

Note on this clone: The CDR3 end falls 3 residues outside the read, so it is completed with the germline J gene. V and J are TRBV19 and TRBJ2-7; TRBD1 matches at 8 bases. The ends lost 3 bases at V and 2 bases at J; junction bases unmatched: 6. This CDR3 spans 15 amino acids. CDR1 is LNHDA and CDR2 is SQIVND in the germline V gene (reference sequence). Partial CDR3 DNA: TGTGCCAGTAGTATGGGACAGGTTGGACCCTACGAG. This codes for CASSMGQVGPYE. The CDR3 in full is CASSMGQVGPYEQYF. Full variable domain (remainder filled in from reference TRBV19 and TRBJ2-7): DGGITQSPKYLFRKEGQNVTLSCEQNLNHDAMYWYRQDPGQGLRLIYYSQIVNDFQKGDIAEGYSVSREKKESFPLTVTSAQKNPTAFYLCASSMGQVGPYEQYFGPGTRLTVT.

As for this clone: Coverage ceases 3 residues before the CDR3 finishes, and the germline J gene fills in the end. The chain uses TRBV19 and TRBJ2-3; 7 bases are a match to TRBD1. V was pared by 7 bases and J by 2 bases, with 9 bases of the junction left unmatched. Germline CDR1 reads LNHDA; CDR2 reads SQIVND (reference sequence). The CDR3 is 15 residues long. CDR3 region: CASKGARGDTDTQYF. The part of the CDR3 DNA that was read is TGTGCCAGTAAGGGGGCCCGGGGAGACACAGATACG.

This clone appeared many times. Coverage ceases 3 residues before the CDR3 finishes, and the germline J gene fills in the end. J is TRBJ2-3 and V is TRBV29-1; 10 positions match TRBD2. The CDR3 has 15 amino acids. Germline CDR1 and CDR2: SQVTM and ANQGSEA. The V gene end was trimmed by 0 bases and the J gene end by 6 bases; junction bases not matched to a gene: 6. CDR3 sequence reads: CSVEEPAGGPDTQYF. The covered CDR3 bases are TGCAGCGTTGAAGAACCAGCGGGAGGGCCGGATACG.

This clone has ten or more counts. The DNA ends 3 residues before the CDR3 does, and the rest of the CDR3 is filled in from the germline J gene. The V gene is TRBV5-6, the J gene TRBJ2-3, with no clear D. Germline values: CDR1 SGHDT, CDR2 YYEEEE. Trimming left V 3 bases short and J 2 bases short, with 7 bases between. There are 13 residues in the CDR3. This CDR3 reads CASSWSDTDTQYF. The sequenced part of the CDR3 DNA is TGTGCCAGCAGCTGGAGCGACACAGATACG. Drawing the rest from reference TRBV5-6 and TRBJ2-3, the complete variable domain is DAGVTQSPTHLIKTRGQQVTLRCSPKSGHDTVSWYQQALGQGPQFIFQYYEEEERQRGNFPDRFSGHQFPNYSSELNVNALLLGDSALYLCASSWSDTDTQYFGPGTRLTVL.

Turning to this clone: The CDR3 end is not reached by the read, which stops 3 residues before it; the germline J gene fills it in. The chain combines TRBV19 with TRBJ2-5, with 7 bases lining up with TRBD2. Germline CDR1 is LNHDA and CDR2 is SQIVND (reference sequence). Trimming took 4 bases from V and 2 from J; bases not matched to a gene: 10. The CDR3 contains 16 residues. The covered CDR3 bases are TGTGCCAGTAGTACCCTGGGACTACGAGTTCAAGAGACC. It codes for CASSTLGLRVQET. The whole CDR3 reads CASSTLGLRVQETQYF.

This clone came up many times. The read terminates 3 residues before the CDR3 end, so the remaining end is supplied by the germline J gene. V and J are TRBV20-1 and TRBJ2-4; D perhaps matches TRBD2 (6 bases). The germline V gene has CDR1 DFQATT and CDR2 SNEGSKA (reference sequence). Trimming stripped 1 base from V and 1 base from J, with 8 bases between. The CDR3 is 14 residues long. CDR3 sequence: CSARVLAAKNIQYF. The covered CDR3 bases are TGCAGTGCTAGAGTCCTAGCGGCCAAAAACATT.

This clone was detected only a few times. The read ends 3 residues early relative to the CDR3; the germline J gene fills the gap. This rearrangement joins TRBV5-1 to TRBJ2-3; TRBD1 matches 8 bases. Per the germline V gene, CDR1 is SGHRS and CDR2 is YFSETQ. V shed 4 bases and J 2 bases; nucleotides not matched to a gene: 9. The CDR3 has 16 amino acids. CDR3 DNA (partial): TGCGCCAGCAGCCCGGAATGGACAGGGCTCACAGATACG. It codes for CASSPEWTGLTDT. The whole CDR3 sequence reads CASSPEWTGLTDTQYF. Full variable domain (rest looked up from reference TRBV5-1 and TRBJ2-3): KAGVTQTPRYLIKTRGQQVTLSCSPISGHRSVSWYQQTPGQGLQFLFEYFSETQRNKGNFPGRFSGRQFSNSRSEMNVSTLELGDSALYLCASSPEWTGLTDTQYFGPGTRLTVL.

This clone occurred many times. The read falls 3 residues short of the CDR3 end, and the missing part is taken from the germline J gene. V usage is TRBV28 and J usage is TRBJ2-7; TRBD1 matches 7 bases. Losses at the gene ends were 5 bases for V and 2 bases for J; bases not matched to a gene: 12. Germline-derived CDR1 and CDR2 are MDHEN and SYDVKM. There are 16 residues in the CDR3. The sequenced CDR3 bases are TGTGCCAGCAGTGGGCTGGGGACAGCTCTCACCTACGAG. This translates into CASSGLGTALTYE. The complete CDR3 protein is CASSGLGTALTYEQYF. Full variable domain (outside the CDR3, taken from reference TRBV28 and TRBJ2-7): DVKVTQSSRYLVKRTGEKVFLECVQDMDHENMFWYRQDPGLGLRLIYFSYDVKMKEKGDIPEGYSVSREKKERFSLILESASTNQTSMYLCASSGLGTALTYEQYFGPGTRLTVT.